This is a list of T cell receptor beta chains from one sample in a study of blood T cell repertoires in COVID-19. Clones were sequenced by immunoSEQ multiplex PCR, and TCRdb holds only the in-frame ones, with some missing. Found here are approximately 240,000 clones, 75% to 85% of them singletons; the top ten hold over 0.95%. Sequenced material: peripheral blood. The receptor source for this set is a woman aged 25 to 39 with COVID-19, enrolled during active disease. The CDR3 runs from the conserved cysteine through the conserved F or W. A D gene is named only where the DNA matches it firmly. The size of a clone is reported for some rows only, either as once, few or many, or as a class for expanded clones.

D gene	clone size	V gene	J gene	CDR3 DNA	CDR3 protein
-	-	TRBV4-1	TRBJ2-6	TGCGCCAGCAGCCAAGACAGGATGAGCTCTGGGGCCAACGTCCTGACTTTC	CASSQDRMSSGANVLTF
-	-	TRBV3-1/TRBV3-2	TRBJ1-4	TGTGCCAGCAGCCAAGATCGTGAAAAACTGTTTTTT	CASSQDREKLFF
-	once	TRBV20-1	TRBJ1-3	TGCAGTGCTAGTCGCGGGCTCTCTGGAAACACCATATATTTT	CSASRGLSGNTIYF
TRBD2	-	TRBV15	TRBJ2-1	TGTGCCACCAGCAGAGATCTAGCGGGATGGGGGAACAATGAGCAGTTCTTC	CATSRDLAGWGNNEQFF
TRBD2	-	TRBV19	TRBJ2-7	TGTGCCAGTAGCGGGAGGACCCACGAGCAGTACTTC	CASSGRTHEQYF
-	few	TRBV5-6	TRBJ2-4	TGTGCCAGCAGCTTGAACATAGGACTAGCCAAAAACATTCAGTACTTC	CASSLNIGLAKNIQYF
TRBD2	-	TRBV6-5	TRBJ2-2	TGTGCCAGCAGCTATAGCGGGAGAGGCACCGGGGAGCTGTTTTTT	CASSYSGRGTGELFF
-	-	TRBV6-2/TRBV6-3	TRBJ2-3	TGTGCCAGCAGTTCCCCTTTCCCCGGAGATACGCAGTATTTT	CASSSPFPGDTQYF
-	-	TRBV4-3	TRBJ2-2	TGCGCCAGCAGCCGAAAAACTCAGAACACCGGGGAGCTGTTTTTT	CASSRKTQNTGELFF
TRBD2	-	TRBV9	TRBJ2-5	TGTGCCAGCAGCGTAGATTCCCTAGCGGGAGAGGAGACCCAGTACTTC	CASSVDSLAGEETQYF
-	-	TRBV7-9	TRBJ1-1	TGTGCCAGCAGCTTAAGCGCGACTGAAGCTTTCTTT	CASSLSATEAFF
-	-	TRBV19	TRBJ2-7	TGTGCCAGTAGTATAGTGCCGGGGTTGCGGGAGCAGTACTTC	CASSIVPGLREQYF
TRBD2	-	TRBV5-5	TRBJ2-1	TGTGCCAGCATCCGGGCGGCTAGCGGGGACAATGAGCAGTTCTTC	CASIRAASGDNEQFF
TRBD2	-	TRBV4-2	TRBJ2-2	TGTGCCAGCAGCCCAGACTTTAGCGGGAGAAGGACCGGGGAGCTGTTTTTT	CASSPDFSGRRTGELFF
-	-	TRBV7-3	TRBJ1-1	TGTGCCAGCAGCTTAAACCCCCCGCCAGGGCCTGAAGCTTTCTTT	CASSLNPPPGPEAFF
-	-	TRBV19	TRBJ1-2	TGTGCCAGTTCATCCTTGGGGGCGCGTACCTATGGCTACACCTTC	CASSSLGARTYGYTF
-	once	TRBV7-9	TRBJ1-3	TGTGCCAGCAGCTTACAGGGCGTACAACTGGCCTCTGGAAACACCATATATTTT	CASSLQGVQLASGNTIYF
TRBD1	-	TRBV27	TRBJ1-1	TGTGCCAGCAGTTCGGGACAGGGCCCCACTGAAGCTTTCTTT	CASSSGQGPTEAFF
TRBD1	-	TRBV7-9	TRBJ1-5	TGTGCCAGCAGCATAGGGACAGCTAGCAATCAGCCCCAGCATTTT	CASSIGTASNQPQHF
TRBD1	-	TRBV4-1	TRBJ2-7	TGCGCCAGCAGCCAGTTGCTAGGGACAGGGAACAACGAGCAGTACTTC	CASSQLLGTGNNEQYF
-	-	TRBV7-8	TRBJ1-5	TGTGCCAGCAGATTGTCGACGGGGAGCAATCAGCCCCAGCATTTT	CASRLSTGSNQPQHF
-	-	TRBV7-9	TRBJ1-2	TGTGCCAGCAGCTTACAGGAACCGACAGGCTACACCTTC	CASSLQEPTGYTF
TRBD1	-	TRBV30	TRBJ1-2	TGTGCCTGGACCCGTCATCGGGACAGGGGAATTACTAACTATGGCTACACCTTC	CAWTRHRDRGITNYGYTF
TRBD1	-	TRBV7-2	TRBJ2-3	TGTGCCAGCAGGACAGGGGGCGATTCCTTAGATACGCAGTATTTT	CASRTGGDSLDTQYF
TRBD2	-	TRBV5-1	TRBJ2-7	TGCGCCAGCAGCTTGGCTAGCGGGGCCTACGAGCAGTACTTC	CASSLASGAYEQYF
TRBD1	-	TRBV7-9	TRBJ1-2	TGTGCCAGCAGCCCGACAGGGGACTATGGCTACACCTTC	CASSPTGDYGYTF
TRBD1	-	TRBV18	TRBJ1-5	TGTGCCAGCTCACCCTTACAGGGGAATCAGCCCCAGCATTTT	CASSPLQGNQPQHF
TRBD2	-	TRBV25-1	TRBJ2-3	TGTGCCAGCAGATCCCCCACTAGCGCAGATACGCAGTATTTT	CASRSPTSADTQYF
TRBD1	-	TRBV27	TRBJ1-1	TGTGCCAGCAGTCTACTCCGGGACAGTCGGCTGAGCACTGAAGCTTTCTTT	CASSLLRDSRLSTEAFF
-	-	TRBV28	TRBJ1-1	TGTGCCAGCAGCCGTGGACAGAGTGAAGCTTTCTTT	CASSRGQSEAFF
-	-	TRBV28	TRBJ2-1	TGTGCCAGCAGTTTCTATCCGGGACTGCAGTTCTTC	CASSFYPGLQFF
-	-	TRBV19	TRBJ1-2	TGTGCCAGCCGGGCGGGGTTCTATGGCTACACCTTC	CASRAGFYGYTF
TRBD1	-	TRBV19	TRBJ1-5	TGTGCCAGTAGTCCCGGGACAGGGGGCCATCAGCCCCAGCATTTT	CASSPGTGGHQPQHF
-	few	TRBV11-2	TRBJ1-2	TGTGCCAGCAGCTTGGCGGGAAACTATGGCTACACCTTC	CASSLAGNYGYTF
-	once	TRBV9	TRBJ2-2	TGTGCCAGCAGCGCCCGCGTTGGACACCCGAACACCGGGGAGCTGTTTTTT	CASSARVGHPNTGELFF
-	few	TRBV4-3	TRBJ2-7	TGCGCCAGCAGCCTCGCAAGGGGTTACGAGCAGTACTTC	CASSLARGYEQYF
-	-	TRBV10-3	TRBJ1-4	TGTGCCATCAGTGGGAGGACGGATGCAACTAATGAAAAACTGTTTTTT	CAISGRTDATNEKLFF
TRBD2	-	TRBV6-5	TRBJ2-7	TGTGCCAGCAGTTCGAGACTAGCGGGGGCCTACGAGCAGTACTTC	CASSSRLAGAYEQYF
-	-	TRBV7-2	TRBJ1-1	TGTGCCAGCAGCTTATTACGGGGGGAAACTGAAGCTTTCTTT	CASSLLRGETEAFF
TRBD2	-	TRBV6-2/TRBV6-3	TRBJ2-2	TGTGCCAGCAGTTTCCCGACTAGCGGGAGGGCGAACACCGGGGAGCTGTTTTTT	CASSFPTSGRANTGELFF
TRBD1	few	TRBV7-3	TRBJ2-7	TGTGCCACCCCGACAGGGGGATACGAGCAGTACTTC	CATPTGGYEQYF
TRBD1	-	TRBV7-3	TRBJ2-1	TGTGCCAGCAGCACTCGGGACAGCTACAATGAGCAGTTCTTC	CASSTRDSYNEQFF
TRBD1	-	TRBV18	TRBJ1-3	TGTGCCAGCTCATCCGACAGGGGGGTAAACACCATATATTTT	CASSSDRGVNTIYF
TRBD1	-	TRBV7-3	TRBJ2-2	TGTGCCAGCAGCCGGGGACAGTTGGCCGGGGAGCTGTTTTTT	CASSRGQLAGELFF
-	-	TRBV27	TRBJ1-1	TGTGCCAGCAGTTTAACGGTGAACACTGAAGCTTTCTTT	CASSLTVNTEAFF
TRBD1	-	TRBV14	TRBJ2-3	TGTGCCAGCAGCTACGGACAGGGCTTCACAGATACGCAGTATTTT	CASSYGQGFTDTQYF
-	-	TRBV19	TRBJ2-1	TGTGCCAGTAGTGTCACCTGGGGCCATGAGCAGTTCTTC	CASSVTWGHEQFF
TRBD1	-	TRBV5-5	TRBJ1-5	TGTGCCAGCAGCTTTGCAGGGGGAGATCAGCCCCAGCATTTT	CASSFAGGDQPQHF
-	-	TRBV11-2	TRBJ2-5	TGTGCCAGCAGCTTAGTCAGGGAGCGGGAAGAGACCCAGTACTTC	CASSLVREREETQYF
-	-	TRBV21-1	TRBJ1-4	TGTGCCAGCAGCAAAGTACTACCCGCCAGGGGATTCGCAACTAATGAAAAACTGTTTTTT	CASSKVLPARGFATNEKLFF
TRBD1	once	TRBV19	TRBJ1-2	TGTGCCAGTAGTGAATCACAGGGGTCATACCACTATGGCTACACCTTC	CASSESQGSYHYGYTF